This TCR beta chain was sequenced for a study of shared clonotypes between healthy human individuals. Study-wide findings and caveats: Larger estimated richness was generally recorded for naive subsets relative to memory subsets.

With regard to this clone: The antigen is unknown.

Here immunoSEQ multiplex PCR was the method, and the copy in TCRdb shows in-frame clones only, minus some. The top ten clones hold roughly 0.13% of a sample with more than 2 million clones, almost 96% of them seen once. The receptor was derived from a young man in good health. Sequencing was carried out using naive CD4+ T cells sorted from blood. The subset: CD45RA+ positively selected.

The CDR3 DNA reads TGTGCCAGCAACTTGTCCGGGACTAGACTAGCAGGAGATACGCAGTATTTT. Amino acid sequence: CASNLSGTRLAGDTQYF. The chain employs TRBV28 and TRBJ2-3; 8 nucleotides align to TRBD2. The CDR3 is made up of 17 amino acids. Germline CDR1 is MDHEN and CDR2 is SYDVKM. Germline trimming cut 7 bases from V and 5 bases from J; bases unmatched to any gene: 17.